This T cell receptor beta chain emerged from a study of T cells in Graves' hyperthyroidism and ophthalmopathy. Overall study findings and caveats: A model of 13 V-J pairs discriminated ophthalmopathy from stable hyperthyroidism. Ophthalmopathy, as predicted by the model, came a median 6.5 months after the prediction.

In making diagnoses, clinical symptoms, serum thyroxine and TRAb, thyroid ultrasound and orbital computed tomography were all used. This CDR3 has 16 amino acids. Germline V gene sequence: CDR1 SGHRS, CDR2 YFSETQ. The ends were cut back, 4 bases at V and 1 base at J, with 17 bases in the middle. RNA transcripts provided the source from which TCR beta CDR3 regions were amplified. An initial round of RT-PCR targeting the TCR CDR3 relied on the HTBI primer set. TCRdb reprocessed the multiplex PCR reads with MiXCR, giving one entry per CDR3 protein. The table has around 290,000 distinct CDR3 sequences, approximately 15% seen once. About this clonotype itself: Its target is unknown.

The rearrangement links TRBV5-1 to TRBJ2-5; TRBD2 might be the D (5 bases). Material: blood. This sequence was found in a woman in her fifties or sixties with Graves' ophthalmopathy. The DNA of the CDR3 is TGCGCCAGCAGCCAAACCAGAAATGGACTCCAAGAGACCCAGTACTTC. Amino acids: CASSQTRNGLQETQYF.